This T cell receptor (beta chain) came from a study of early T cells in non-severe SARS-CoV-2 infection. Findings of the study overall: In VDJdb matching, anti-spike CD8 responses were favored while private and CD4 specificities went missing.

Researchers attached unique molecular identifiers to individual cDNA molecules. Each CDR3 protein gets one entry after TCRdb re-called the 5' RACE reads with MiXCR. The repertoire holds 100,000 to 140,000 distinct CDR3 sequences, with around 10% as singletons. This clonotype was seen more than once but under ten times. Its specificity is unknown. Germline V gene data show CDR1 as SGHAT and CDR2 as FQNNGV. This CDR3 has 12 residues. The ends were cut back, 7 bases at V and 10 bases at J, with 14 bases in the middle. The V and J genes are TRBV11-2 and TRBJ2-1; D is perhaps TRBD1 or TRBD2 (5 bases each). Sequencing used whole blood. This TCR derives from an adult who was a healthcare worker with PCR-confirmed SARS-CoV-2 infection or an uninfected control (not recorded which). The CDR3 protein is CASNPRGFEQFF. For the CDR3, the DNA is TGTGCCAGCAACCCTCGGGGCTTCGAGCAGTTCTTC. Based on the CDR3 plus reference TRBV11-2 and TRBJ2-1, the full variable domain is EAGVAQSPRYKIIEKRQSVAFWCNPISGHATLYWYQQILGQGPKLLIQFQNNGVVDDSQLPKDRFSAERLKGVDSTLKIQPAKLEDSAVYLCASNPRGFEQFFGPGTRLTVL.